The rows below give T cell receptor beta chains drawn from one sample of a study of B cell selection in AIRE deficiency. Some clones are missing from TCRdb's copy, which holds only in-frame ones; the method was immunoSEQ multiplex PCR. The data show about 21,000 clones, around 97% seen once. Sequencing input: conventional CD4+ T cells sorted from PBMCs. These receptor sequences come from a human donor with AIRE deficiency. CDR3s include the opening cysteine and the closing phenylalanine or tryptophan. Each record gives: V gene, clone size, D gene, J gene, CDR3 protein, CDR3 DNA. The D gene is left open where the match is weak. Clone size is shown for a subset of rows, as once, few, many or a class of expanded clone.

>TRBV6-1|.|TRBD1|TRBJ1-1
CASSKVTGNTEAFF
TGTGCCAGCAGTAAGGTGACAGGGAATACTGAAGCTTTCTTT
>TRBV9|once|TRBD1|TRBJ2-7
CASSPWTGRREQYF
TGTGCCAGCAGCCCCTGGACAGGGAGGCGCGAGCAGTACTTC
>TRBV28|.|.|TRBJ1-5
CASGLAGTAGSQHF
TGTGCCAGCGGCCTTGCAGGGACCGCGGGATCCCAGCATTTT
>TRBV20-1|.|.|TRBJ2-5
CSARHQETQYF
TGCAGTGCTAGGCACCAAGAGACCCAGTACTTC
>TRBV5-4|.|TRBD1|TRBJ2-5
CASSPASRQGVGETQYF
TGTGCCAGCAGCCCGGCCTCTAGACAGGGGGTCGGGGAGACCCAGTACTTC
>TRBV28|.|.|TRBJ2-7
CASSRAGRTAYEQYF
TGTGCCAGCAGTCGCGCCGGCCGGACAGCCTACGAGCAGTACTTC
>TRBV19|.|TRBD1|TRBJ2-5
CASSLITGGAETQYF
TGTGCCAGTAGTCTAATAACAGGGGGCGCGGAGACCCAGTACTTC
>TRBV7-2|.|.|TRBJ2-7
CASSLVFGGEQYF
TGTGCCAGCAGCTTAGTTTTCGGTGGTGAGCAGTACTTC
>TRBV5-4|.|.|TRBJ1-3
CASSLVGSAGNTIYF
TGTGCCAGCAGCTTGGTCGGCAGCGCTGGAAACACCATATATTTT
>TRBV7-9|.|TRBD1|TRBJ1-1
CASSLVLPGGSAEAFF
TGTGCCAGCAGCTTAGTTTTACCAGGGGGGTCGGCTGAAGCTTTCTTT
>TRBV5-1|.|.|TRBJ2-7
CASSEDRGEQYF
TGCGCCAGCAGCGAGGACCGGGGCGAGCAGTACTTC
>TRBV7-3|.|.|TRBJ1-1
CASSSDRNTEAFF
TGTGCCAGCAGCTCGGACAGGAACACTGAAGCTTTCTTT
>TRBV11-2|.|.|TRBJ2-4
CASSPAGTEALLQYF
TGTGCCAGCAGCCCGGCCGGGACGGAGGCCCTCCTTCAGTACTTC
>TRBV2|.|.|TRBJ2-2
CASSDMAGGELFF
TGTGCCAGCAGTGATATGGCGGGCGGGGAGCTGTTTTTT
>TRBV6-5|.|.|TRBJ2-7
CASTGGGYEQYF
TGTGCCAGCACCGGTGGCGGCTACGAGCAGTACTTC
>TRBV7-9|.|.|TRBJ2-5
CASSPQETQYF
TGTGCCAGCAGCCCACAAGAGACCCAGTACTTC
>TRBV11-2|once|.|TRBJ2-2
CASTTRPDTGELFF
TGTGCCAGCACCACAAGGCCCGACACCGGGGAGCTGTTTTTT
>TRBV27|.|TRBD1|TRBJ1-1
CASSLYRGSTEAFF
TGTGCCAGCAGTTTATACAGGGGGTCCACTGAAGCTTTCTTT
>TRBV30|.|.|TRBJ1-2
CAWNPTGPSLGYTF
TGTGCCTGGAACCCGACAGGTCCGTCTCTTGGCTACACCTTC
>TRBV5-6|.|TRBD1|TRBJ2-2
CASSLDRGMVGELFF
TGTGCCAGCAGCTTGGACAGGGGAATGGTCGGGGAGCTGTTTTTT
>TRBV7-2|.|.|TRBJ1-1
CASSFNRAGTTEAFF
TGTGCCAGCAGTTTCAATCGGGCAGGGACCACTGAAGCTTTCTTT
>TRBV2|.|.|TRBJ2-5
CASSEQGTQETQYF
TGTGCCAGCAGTGAGCAGGGGACGCAAGAGACCCAGTACTTC
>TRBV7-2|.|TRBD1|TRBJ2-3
CASSLPGGSTDTQYF
TGTGCCAGCAGCTTACCAGGGGGTAGTACAGATACGCAGTATTTT
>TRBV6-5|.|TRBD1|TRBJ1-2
CASRGTVPAYGYTF
TGTGCCAGCAGGGGGACAGTACCGGCCTATGGCTACACCTTC
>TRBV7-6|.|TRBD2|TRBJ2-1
CASSLDGTSGRPDSYNEQFF
TGTGCCAGCAGCTTAGACGGGACTAGCGGGAGGCCCGACTCCTACAATGAGCAGTTCTTC
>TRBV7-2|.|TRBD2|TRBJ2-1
CASSSSGTSSYNEQFF
TGTGCCAGCAGCTCGTCCGGGACTAGCTCCTACAATGAGCAGTTCTTC
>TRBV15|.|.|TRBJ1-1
CATSRDPDRGAFF
TGTGCCACCAGCAGAGACCCTGACCGGGGGGCTTTCTTT
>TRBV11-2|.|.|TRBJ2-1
CASSLGGSYNEQFF
TGTGCCAGCAGCTTAGGCGGCTCCTACAATGAGCAGTTCTTC
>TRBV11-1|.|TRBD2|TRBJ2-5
CASSASGKETQYF
TGTGCCAGCAGCGCAAGCGGGAAAGAGACCCAGTACTTC
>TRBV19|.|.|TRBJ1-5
CASSIPQGKSNQPQHF
TGTGCCAGTAGTATCCCCCAGGGTAAGAGCAATCAGCCCCAGCATTTT
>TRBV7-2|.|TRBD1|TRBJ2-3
CASSQGALETQYF
TGTGCCAGCAGCCAGGGGGCCCTGGAGACGCAGTATTTT
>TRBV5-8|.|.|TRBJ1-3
CASSLEPLSGNTIYF
TGTGCCAGCAGCTTGGAGCCACTCTCTGGAAACACCATATATTTT
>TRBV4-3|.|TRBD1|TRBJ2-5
CASSQSGQGWETQYF
TGCGCCAGCAGCCAAAGTGGACAGGGCTGGGAGACCCAGTACTTC
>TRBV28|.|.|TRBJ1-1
CASSTGVANTEAFF
TGTGCCAGCAGTACCGGGGTGGCGAACACTGAAGCTTTCTTT
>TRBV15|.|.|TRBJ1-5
CATSRGSNQPQHF
TGTGCCACCAGCAGAGGCAGCAATCAGCCCCAGCATTTT
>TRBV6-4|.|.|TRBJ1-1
CASSREINTEAFF
TGTGCCAGCAGCCGGGAGATCAACACTGAAGCTTTCTTT
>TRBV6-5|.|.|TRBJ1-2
CASSRDGNYGYTF
TGTGCCAGCAGTCGGGACGGTAACTATGGCTACACCTTC
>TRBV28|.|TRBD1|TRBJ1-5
CASRRQGGTVQPQHF
TGTGCCAGCAGGAGACAGGGGGGGACGGTTCAGCCCCAGCATTTT
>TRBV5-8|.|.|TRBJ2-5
CASREGASFKKTQYF
TGTGCCAGCAGGGAGGGCGCTAGCTTCAAGAAGACCCAGTACTTC
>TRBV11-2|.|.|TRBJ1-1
CASSYPLEAVEAFF
TGTGCCAGCAGCTATCCCCTTGAGGCGGTGGAAGCTTTCTTT
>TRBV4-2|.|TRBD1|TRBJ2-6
CASTQGASGANVLTF
TGTGCCAGCACCCAGGGGGCGTCTGGGGCCAACGTCCTGACTTTC
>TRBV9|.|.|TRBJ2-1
CASSARKSSLSYNEQFF
TGTGCCAGCAGCGCACGAAAGTCTTCCCTCTCCTACAATGAGCAGTTCTTC
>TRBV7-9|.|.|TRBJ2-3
CASSLPSVTSTDTQYF
TGTGCCAGCAGCCTACCTAGCGTCACTAGCACAGATACGCAGTATTTT
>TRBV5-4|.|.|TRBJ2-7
CASSLQQAYEQYF
TGTGCCAGCAGCTTGCAACAGGCATACGAGCAGTACTTC
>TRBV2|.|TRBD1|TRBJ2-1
CASSFDREAYNEQFF
TGTGCCAGCAGTTTCGACAGGGAAGCATACAATGAGCAGTTCTTC
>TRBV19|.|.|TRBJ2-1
CASSIRSGTGFSYNEQFF
TGTGCCAGTAGTATTCGTTCCGGGACGGGTTTTTCCTACAATGAGCAGTTCTTC
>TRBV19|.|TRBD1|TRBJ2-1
CASRRDRSSYNEQFF
TGTGCCAGTAGGCGGGACAGGAGCTCCTACAATGAGCAGTTCTTC
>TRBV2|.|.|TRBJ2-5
CASSDNAGQETQYF
TGTGCCAGCAGTGACAACGCGGGTCAAGAGACCCAGTACTTC
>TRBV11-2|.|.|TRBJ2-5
CASSPDPEETQYF
TGTGCCAGCAGCCCAGACCCAGAAGAGACCCAGTACTTC
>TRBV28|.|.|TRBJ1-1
CAIAASANTEAFF
TGTGCCATCGCCGCTTCGGCGAACACTGAAGCTTTCTTT
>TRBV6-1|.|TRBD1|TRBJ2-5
CASSERTGAQETQYF
TGTGCCAGCAGTGAGAGGACAGGGGCACAAGAGACCCAGTACTTC